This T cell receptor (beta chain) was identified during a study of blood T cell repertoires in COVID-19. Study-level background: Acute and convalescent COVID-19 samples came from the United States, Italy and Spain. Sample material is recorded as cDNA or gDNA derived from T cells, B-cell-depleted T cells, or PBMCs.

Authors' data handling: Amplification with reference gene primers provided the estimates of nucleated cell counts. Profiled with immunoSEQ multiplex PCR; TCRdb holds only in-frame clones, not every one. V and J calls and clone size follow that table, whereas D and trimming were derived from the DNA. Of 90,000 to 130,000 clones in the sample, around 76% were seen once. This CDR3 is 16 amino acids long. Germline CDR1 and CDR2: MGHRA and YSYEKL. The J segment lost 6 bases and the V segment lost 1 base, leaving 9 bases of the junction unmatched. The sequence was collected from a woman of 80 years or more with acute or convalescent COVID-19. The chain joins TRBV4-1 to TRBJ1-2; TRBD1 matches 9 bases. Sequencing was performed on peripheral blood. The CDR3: CASSQATGGRRDGYTF. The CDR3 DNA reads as TGCGCCAGCAGCCAAGCCACAGGGGGCAGAAGAGATGGCTACACCTTC.